This T cell receptor (beta chain) was sequenced for a study of blood T cell repertoires in COVID-19. Study-wide background: The origin of the acute and convalescent COVID-19 samples was the United States, Italy and Spain. Sources were T cells, B-cell-depleted T cells, or PBMCs; the material itself was cDNA or gDNA.

The CDR3 spans 13 residues. The germline CDR1 and CDR2 sequences are MNHEY and SVGAGI. The V and J ends lost 10 bases and 5 bases, in that order; junction bases with no gene match: 7. Methods used by the authors: Estimated nucleated cell counts came from reference gene primer amplification. Sequencing was performed with immunoSEQ multiplex PCR; in TCRdb, only in-frame clones are kept and a portion is missing. V, J and clone size were drawn from that table, and D and trimming were deduced from the DNA. The table includes approximately 86,000 clones, 80% detected once. Sequences were obtained from peripheral blood. This chain links TRBV6-5 with TRBJ2-5; 10 bases match TRBD2. The receptor comes from a woman aged 70-85 years with acute or convalescent COVID-19. CDR3 region: CATRAGGEETQYF. As DNA, the CDR3 is TGTGCCACCCGAGCGGGGGGGGAGGAGACCCAGTACTTC.